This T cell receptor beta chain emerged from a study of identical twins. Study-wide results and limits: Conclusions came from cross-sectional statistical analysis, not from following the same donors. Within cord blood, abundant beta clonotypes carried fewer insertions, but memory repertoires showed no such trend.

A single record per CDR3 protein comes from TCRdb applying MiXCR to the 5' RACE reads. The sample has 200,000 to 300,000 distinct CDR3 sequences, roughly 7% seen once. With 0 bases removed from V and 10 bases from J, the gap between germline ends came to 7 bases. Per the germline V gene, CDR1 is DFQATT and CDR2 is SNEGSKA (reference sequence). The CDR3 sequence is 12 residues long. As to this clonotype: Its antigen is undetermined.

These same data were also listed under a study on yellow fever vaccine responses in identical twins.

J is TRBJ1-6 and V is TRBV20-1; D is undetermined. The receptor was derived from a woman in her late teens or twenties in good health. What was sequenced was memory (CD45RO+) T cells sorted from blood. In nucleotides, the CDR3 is TGCAGTGCTAGAGATGGCCGGTCACCCCTCCACTTT. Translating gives CSARDGRSPLHF.